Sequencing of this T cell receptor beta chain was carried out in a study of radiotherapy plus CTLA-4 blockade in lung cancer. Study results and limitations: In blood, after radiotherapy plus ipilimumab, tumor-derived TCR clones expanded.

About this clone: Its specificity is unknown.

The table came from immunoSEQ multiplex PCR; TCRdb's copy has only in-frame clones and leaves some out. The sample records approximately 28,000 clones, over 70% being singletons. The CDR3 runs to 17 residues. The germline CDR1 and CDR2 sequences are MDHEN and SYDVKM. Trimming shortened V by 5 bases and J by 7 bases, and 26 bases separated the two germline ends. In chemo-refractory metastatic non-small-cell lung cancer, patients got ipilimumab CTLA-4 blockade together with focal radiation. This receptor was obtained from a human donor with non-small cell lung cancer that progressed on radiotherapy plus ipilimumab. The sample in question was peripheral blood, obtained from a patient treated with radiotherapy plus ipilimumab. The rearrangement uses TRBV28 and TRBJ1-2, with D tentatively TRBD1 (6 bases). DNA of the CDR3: TGTGCCAGCAGTCTGCCTTCCCTTACAGGGTCGGGCGGTGGCTACACCTTC. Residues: CASSLPSLTGSGGGYTF.